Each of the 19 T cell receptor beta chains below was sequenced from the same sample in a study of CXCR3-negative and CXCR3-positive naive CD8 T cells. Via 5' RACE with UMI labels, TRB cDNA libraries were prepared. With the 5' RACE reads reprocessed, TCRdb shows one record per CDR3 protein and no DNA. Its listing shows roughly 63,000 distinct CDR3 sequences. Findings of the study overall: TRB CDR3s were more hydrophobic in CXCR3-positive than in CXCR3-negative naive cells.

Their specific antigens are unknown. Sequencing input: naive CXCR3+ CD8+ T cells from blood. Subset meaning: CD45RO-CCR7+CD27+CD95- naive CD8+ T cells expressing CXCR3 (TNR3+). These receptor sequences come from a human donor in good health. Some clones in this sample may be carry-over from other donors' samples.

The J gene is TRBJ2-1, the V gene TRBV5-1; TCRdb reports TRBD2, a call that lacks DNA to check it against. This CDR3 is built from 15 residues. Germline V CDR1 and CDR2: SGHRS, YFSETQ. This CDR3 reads CASSFGTSGGDEQFF.

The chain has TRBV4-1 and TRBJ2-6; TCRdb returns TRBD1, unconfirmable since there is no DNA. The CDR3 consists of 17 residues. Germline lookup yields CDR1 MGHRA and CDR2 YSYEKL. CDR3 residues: CASSPTAGVSGANVLTF.

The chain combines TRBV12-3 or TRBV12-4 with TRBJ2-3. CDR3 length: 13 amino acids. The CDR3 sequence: CASSLTGTDTQYF.

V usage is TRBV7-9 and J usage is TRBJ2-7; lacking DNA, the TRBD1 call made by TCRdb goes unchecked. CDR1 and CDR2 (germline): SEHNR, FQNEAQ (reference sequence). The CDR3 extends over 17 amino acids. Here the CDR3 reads CASSDPGQGAFYYEQYF.

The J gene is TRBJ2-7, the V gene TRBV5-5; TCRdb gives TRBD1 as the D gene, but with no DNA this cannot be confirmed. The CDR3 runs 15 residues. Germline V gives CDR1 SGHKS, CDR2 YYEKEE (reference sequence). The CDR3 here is CASSWTGGSTYEQYF.

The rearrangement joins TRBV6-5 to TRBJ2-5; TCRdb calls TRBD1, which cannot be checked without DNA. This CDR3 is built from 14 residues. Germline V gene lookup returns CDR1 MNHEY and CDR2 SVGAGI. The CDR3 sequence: CASSLGDGEETQYF.

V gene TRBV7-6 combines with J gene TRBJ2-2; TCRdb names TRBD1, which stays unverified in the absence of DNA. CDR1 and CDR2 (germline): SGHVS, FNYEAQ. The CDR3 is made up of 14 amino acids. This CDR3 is CASSEQGDTGELFF. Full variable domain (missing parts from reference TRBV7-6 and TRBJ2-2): GAGVSQSPRYKVTKRGQDVALRCDPISGHVSLYWYRQALGQGPEFLTYFNYEAQQDKSGLPNDRFSAERPEGSISTLTIQRTEQRDSAMYRCASSEQGDTGELFFGEGSRLTVL.

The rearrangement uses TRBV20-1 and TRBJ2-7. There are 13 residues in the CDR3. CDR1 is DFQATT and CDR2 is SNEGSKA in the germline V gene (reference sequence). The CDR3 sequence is CSARRLASYEQYF.

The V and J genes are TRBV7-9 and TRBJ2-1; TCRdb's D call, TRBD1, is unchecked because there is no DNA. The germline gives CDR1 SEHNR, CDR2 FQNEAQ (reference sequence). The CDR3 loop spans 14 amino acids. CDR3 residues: CASSLAGGRDEQFF.

CDR3 in amino acids: CASSYVGYTDTQYF. The V call is TRBV6-5, the J call TRBJ2-3. The CDR3 spans 14 residues. From germline, CDR1 is MNHEY and CDR2 SVGAGI.

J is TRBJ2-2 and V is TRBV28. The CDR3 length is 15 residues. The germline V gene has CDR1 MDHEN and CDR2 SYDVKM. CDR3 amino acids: CASSSKVVNTGELFF.

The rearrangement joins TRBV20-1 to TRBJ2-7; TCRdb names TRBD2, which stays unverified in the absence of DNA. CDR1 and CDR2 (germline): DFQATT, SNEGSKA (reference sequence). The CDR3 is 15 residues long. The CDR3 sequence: CSAPPLPSGNYEQYF.

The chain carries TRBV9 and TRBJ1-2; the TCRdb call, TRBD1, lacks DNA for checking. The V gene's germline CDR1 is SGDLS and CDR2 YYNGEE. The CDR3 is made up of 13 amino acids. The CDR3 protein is CASSVDRVHGFTF.

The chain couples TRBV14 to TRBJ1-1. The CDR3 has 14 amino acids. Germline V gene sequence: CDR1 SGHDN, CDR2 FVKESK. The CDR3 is CASSQAPRNTEAFF.

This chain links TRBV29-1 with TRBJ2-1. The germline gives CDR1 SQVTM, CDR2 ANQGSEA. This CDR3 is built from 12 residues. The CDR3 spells CSVGDGYNEQFF.

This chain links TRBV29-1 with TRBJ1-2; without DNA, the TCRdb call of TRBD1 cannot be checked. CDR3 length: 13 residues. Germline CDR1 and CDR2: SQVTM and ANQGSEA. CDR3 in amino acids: CSVGGGPNYGYTF.

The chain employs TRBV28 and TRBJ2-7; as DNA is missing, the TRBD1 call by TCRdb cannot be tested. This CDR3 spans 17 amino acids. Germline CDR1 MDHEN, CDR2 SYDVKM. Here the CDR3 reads CASSPPSQADYSYEQYF. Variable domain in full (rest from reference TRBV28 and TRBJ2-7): DVKVTQSSRYLVKRTGEKVFLECVQDMDHENMFWYRQDPGLGLRLIYFSYDVKMKEKGDIPEGYSVSREKKERFSLILESASTNQTSMYLCASSPPSQADYSYEQYFGPGTRLTVT.

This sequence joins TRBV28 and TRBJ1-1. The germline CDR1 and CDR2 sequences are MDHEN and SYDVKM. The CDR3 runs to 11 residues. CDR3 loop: CASEANTEAFF.

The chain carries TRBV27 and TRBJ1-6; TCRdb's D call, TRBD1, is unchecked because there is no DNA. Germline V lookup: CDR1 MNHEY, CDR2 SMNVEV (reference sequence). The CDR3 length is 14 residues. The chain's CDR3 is CASSSRDGGSPLHF.